The rows below give T cell receptor beta chains drawn from one sample of a study of blood T cell repertoires in COVID-19. Clones were sequenced by immunoSEQ multiplex PCR, and TCRdb holds only the in-frame ones, with some missing. The sample lists some 190,000 clones; roughly 82% were seen once. Sequencing was performed on peripheral blood. Every receptor here comes from a woman aged 55-69 years with COVID-19, enrolled during active disease. Both conserved end residues are part of each CDR3. The D gene is left open where the match is weak. Expanded clones are given a class, and other clones once, few, many or no size at all.

V gene	D gene	clone size	CDR3 length	J gene	CDR3 DNA	CDR3 protein
TRBV4-1	NA	once	15	TRBJ1-2	TGCGCCAGCAGCCAAGATGGCGCAGGGTCGTCTGGCTACACCTTC	CASSQDGAGSSGYTF
TRBV3-1/TRBV3-2	TRBD2	NA	17	TRBJ2-2	TGTGCCAGCAGCCGTGTCCCTAGCGGGACGAACACCGGGGAGCTGTTTTTT	CASSRVPSGTNTGELFF
TRBV7-2	NA	NA	16	TRBJ2-2	TGTGCCAGCAGCTTATCCTTATTTATGGGGGGCGGGGAGCTGTTTTTT	CASSLSLFMGGGELFF
TRBV7-2	NA	NA	13	TRBJ1-6	TGTGCCAGCAGCTCCTCTCTAGAGTCACCCCTCCACTTT	CASSSSLESPLHF
TRBV30	TRBD2	NA	16	TRBJ2-7	TGTGCCTGGAACACTGGGGCTAGCGGGCGACCCTACGAGCAGTACTTC	CAWNTGASGRPYEQYF
TRBV7-7	NA	NA	17	TRBJ2-1	TGTGCTAGCAGCTTAGGGCTAGCGAGTACCTCCTACAATGAGCAGTTCTTC	CASSLGLASTSYNEQFF
TRBV19	TRBD1	NA	14	TRBJ1-3	TGTGCCAGTAGTACAGGGGGCTCTGGAAACACCATATATTTT	CASSTGGSGNTIYF
TRBV18	NA	NA	13	TRBJ1-2	TGTGCCAGCTCACCTGAGGGTCAGTATGGCTACACCTTC	CASSPEGQYGYTF
TRBV7-8	NA	once	16	TRBJ1-4	TGTGCCAGCAGCTTAGAGGGAAGACAGTACGGTGAAAAACTGTTTTTT	CASSLEGRQYGEKLFF
TRBV11-3	TRBD1	NA	15	TRBJ2-7	TGTGCCAGCAGCTTATACTCGGCACAGGGGTACGAGCAGTACTTC	CASSLYSAQGYEQYF
TRBV5-8	TRBD2	NA	17	TRBJ2-3	TGTGCCAGCAGCACCATAGCCGGGGGGGGGTACACAGATACGCAGTATTTT	CASSTIAGGGYTDTQYF
TRBV10-1	TRBD2	NA	19	TRBJ2-1	TGCGCCAGCAGCCCGGCTGGGACTAGCGGGAGTAGGGGCTACAATGAGCAGTTCTTC	CASSPAGTSGSRGYNEQFF
TRBV28	TRBD1	NA	14	TRBJ2-7	TGTGCCAGCAGTCTCCCCGGGACAGATTACGAGCAGTACTTC	CASSLPGTDYEQYF
TRBV6-2/TRBV6-3	NA	few	15	TRBJ1-2	TGTGCCAGCAGTGAGGGGGGGCGTTCTAACTATGGCTACACCTTC	CASSEGGRSNYGYTF
TRBV2	NA	NA	11	TRBJ2-1	TGTGCCAGCAGTGAACGGTATGAGCAGTTCTTC	CASSERYEQFF
TRBV19	NA	NA	16	TRBJ1-2	TGTGCCAGTACCTACGACGGACAAACCCTCCAAGATGGCTACACCTTC	CASTYDGQTLQDGYTF
TRBV5-1	TRBD1	NA	16	TRBJ1-4	TGCGCCAGCAGCCCTCGCGCGGGACAGTCTAATGAAAAACTGTTTTTT	CASSPRAGQSNEKLFF
TRBV29-1	TRBD1	NA	16	TRBJ2-3	TGCAGCGTTGAAGGCCGGACAGGGCGGAAAAGAGATACGCAGTATTTT	CSVEGRTGRKRDTQYF
TRBV28	NA	NA	14	TRBJ2-7	TGTGCCAGCAGTCCGCCCGGGTCTCACTACGAGCAGTACTTC	CASSPPGSHYEQYF
TRBV24-1	NA	NA	12	TRBJ1-1	TGTGCCACCCCCCGGGAGGAAACCGAAGCTTTCTTT	CATPREETEAFF
TRBV5-1	NA	few	16	TRBJ2-2	TGCGCCAGCAGCCGAACTGTGGGGCCCGACACCGGGGAGCTGTTTTTT	CASSRTVGPDTGELFF
TRBV5-1	TRBD2	NA	16	TRBJ2-3	TGCGCCAGCAGCTTGGGAGCGGGGGGTTCCACAGATACGCAGTATTTT	CASSLGAGGSTDTQYF
TRBV18	TRBD2	NA	16	TRBJ2-2	TGTGCCAGCTCACCACGACTAGCGGAGGAGTCCGGGGAGCTGTTTTTT	CASSPRLAEESGELFF
TRBV11-2	NA	NA	14	TRBJ2-4	TGTGCCAGCAGCCTACAGGGAGCCAAAAACATTCAGTACTTC	CASSLQGAKNIQYF
TRBV5-1	TRBD1	NA	14	TRBJ1-1	TGCGCCAGCAGCCACGGACAGGGGAACACTGAAGCTTTCTTT	CASSHGQGNTEAFF